Shown below are 5 T cell receptor beta chains from a single sample sequenced in a study of blood T cell repertoires in COVID-19. TCRdb's table, derived via immunoSEQ multiplex PCR, lists solely in-frame clones and lacks some. This table holds about 69,000 clones, approximately 85% found once. The material sequenced was peripheral blood. All receptors derive from an elderly man with acute or convalescent COVID-19.

This chain links TRBV6-5 with TRBJ1-1; 9 nucleotides align to TRBD1. With V trimmed by 2 bases and J by 6 bases, 4 bases remained unmatched. The CDR3 spans 14 residues. Germline-derived CDR1 and CDR2 are MNHEY and SVGAGI. This chain's CDR3 is CASSYGQGNAEAFF. CDR3 nucleotides: TGTGCCAGCAGTTACGGACAGGGGAATGCTGAAGCTTTCTTT.

CDR3 amino acids: CASSLRGQFYEQYF. CDR3 nucleotides: TGTGCCAGCTCGCTCAGGGGGCAATTCTACGAGCAGTACTTC. This rearrangement joins TRBV18 to TRBJ2-7; 8 nucleotides line up with TRBD1. Germline CDR1 is KGHSH and CDR2 is LQKENI. V was pared by 6 bases and J by 3 bases, with 7 bases of the junction left unmatched. CDR3 length: 14 residues. The variable domain in full, completed from reference TRBV18 and TRBJ2-7, reads NAGVMQNPRHLVRRRGQEARLRCSPMKGHSHVYWYRQLPEEGLKFMVYLQKENIIDESGMPKERFSAEFPKEGPSILRIQQVVRGDSAAYFCASSLRGQFYEQYFGPGTRLTVT.

This rearrangement joins TRBV6-5 to TRBJ1-2, with TRBD1 matching 7 bases. The CDR3 is 15 residues long. Trimming removed 0 bases from V and 2 bases from J; junction bases left unmatched: 3. The V gene's germline CDR1 is MNHEY and CDR2 SVGAGI. This CDR3 is CASSYSMTGNYGYTF. The CDR3 nucleotides are TGTGCCAGCAGTTACTCGATGACAGGGAACTATGGCTACACCTTC.

The CDR3 protein is CASSLTSGGEREQYF. The CDR3 DNA reads as TGCGCCAGCAGCTTGACTAGCGGAGGGGAGCGGGAGCAGTACTTC. The chain has TRBV5-1 and TRBJ2-7; 8 bases are a match to TRBD2. V gave up 1 base and J gave up 7 bases; unmatched junction bases: 10. CDR3 length: 15 amino acids. Germline loops: CDR1 SGHRS, CDR2 YFSETQ.

The V gene is TRBV12-5, the J gene TRBJ1-2; TRBD1 is a possible D gene (5 bases). This CDR3 is 12 amino acids long. Germline assignment: CDR1 LGHNT and CDR2 FRNRAP. V shed 8 bases and J shed 10 bases, with 17 bases lying between them. CDR3: CASRGGVVDYTF. The CDR3 DNA follows: TGTGCTAGTCGCGGGGGGGTGGTAGACTACACCTTC.